A selection of T cell receptor beta chains follows, all from one sample in a study of cytomegalovirus exposure and HLA in healthy donors. Sequenced by immunoSEQ multiplex PCR; TCRdb stores in-frame clones only, minus some. Altogether about 98,000 clones are present, about 74% being singletons, with the ten largest covering about 2%. Sequenced: PBMCs. These TCRs come from a male donor in good health and CMV-seronegative. Both conserved end residues are part of each CDR3. D genes are given only for firm matches. Clone size, where shown, is once, few, many, or a class for clones that have expanded.

TRBV30,TRBJ1-2,once,TRBD1,CAWSVGDRRGYTF,TGTGCCTGGAGTGTAGGGGACAGAAGGGGCTACACCTTC
TRBV2,TRBJ2-3,.,TRBD2,CASSQLAGRTDTQYF,TGTGCCAGCAGTCAACTAGCGGGACGCACAGATACGCAGTATTTT
TRBV7-9,TRBJ2-1,.,TRBD2,CASSLGGRWYEQFF,TGTGCCAGCAGCTTAGGCGGGAGGTGGTATGAGCAGTTCTTC
TRBV5-6,TRBJ2-7,.,.,CASSPLVRGGYEQYF,TGTGCCAGCAGCCCACTGGTGCGGGGAGGATACGAGCAGTACTTC
TRBV28,TRBJ2-1,.,TRBD1,CASSSPEDRGTGRQFF,TGTGCCAGCAGTTCCCCTGAGGACAGGGGGACGGGACGGCAGTTCTTC
TRBV7-3,TRBJ1-2,.,.,CASSPGGPGYGYTF,TGTGCCAGCAGCCCAGGAGGACCTGGCTATGGCTACACCTTC
TRBV5-1,TRBJ2-2,.,TRBD1,CASSEYRGLDTGELFF,TGCGCCAGCAGCGAATACAGGGGGCTAGACACCGGGGAGCTGTTTTTT
TRBV27,TRBJ2-2,few,TRBD1,CASSEQGAVYTGELFF,TGTGCCAGCAGTGAACAGGGGGCAGTATACACCGGGGAGCTGTTTTTT
TRBV6-6,TRBJ2-2,.,.,CASSYQGSPNTGELFF,TGTGCCAGCAGTTACCAGGGCAGCCCGAACACCGGGGAGCTGTTTTTT
TRBV2,TRBJ1-1,.,.,CASSELSLWSTEAFF,TGTGCCAGCAGTGAACTCTCATTATGGAGCACTGAAGCTTTCTTT